This TCR beta chain stems from a study of cytomegalovirus exposure and HLA in healthy donors. Notes on this clone: The antigen remains undetermined.

Study-level points and caveats: Specific recognition of CMV antigens was confirmed in vitro for a few chains (all CMV-associated). Most TCR sequences proved rare, with some public TCRs found in many donors. It was only CMV serostatus that was available as immune exposure information.

This cohort consisted of healthy bone marrow donors. V was shortened by 4 bases and J by 7 bases, with 17 bases between the two germline ends. Germline V lookup: CDR1 MNHEY, CDR2 SMNVEV (reference sequence). The CDR3 consists of 14 residues. 13 Jbeta primers and 60 Vbeta primers were used for the PCR. Here immunoSEQ multiplex PCR was the method, and the copy in TCRdb shows in-frame clones only, minus some. Of more than 85,000 clones listed, 65% to 85% were seen once; the top ten hold 5.6%. The source is a male donor in good health and CMV-seronegative. The chain joins TRBV27 to TRBJ2-7, with D maybe TRBD2 (5 bases). The specimen was PBMCs. In nucleotides, the CDR3 is TGTGCCAGCAGTTCAATTAATGAGGGCCCGGAGCAGTACTTC. This encodes CASSSINEGPEQYF.